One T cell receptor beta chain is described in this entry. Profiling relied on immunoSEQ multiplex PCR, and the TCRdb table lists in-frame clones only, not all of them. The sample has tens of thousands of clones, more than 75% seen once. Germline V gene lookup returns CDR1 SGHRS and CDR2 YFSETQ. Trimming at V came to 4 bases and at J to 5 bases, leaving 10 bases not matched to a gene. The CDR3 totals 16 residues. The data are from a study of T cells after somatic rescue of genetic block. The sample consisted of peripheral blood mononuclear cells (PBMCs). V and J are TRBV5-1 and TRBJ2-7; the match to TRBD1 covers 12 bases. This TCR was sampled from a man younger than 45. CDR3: CASSPTLGTGGDEQYF. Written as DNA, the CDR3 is TGCGCCAGCAGCCCCACACTCGGGACAGGGGGCGACGAGCAGTACTTC.